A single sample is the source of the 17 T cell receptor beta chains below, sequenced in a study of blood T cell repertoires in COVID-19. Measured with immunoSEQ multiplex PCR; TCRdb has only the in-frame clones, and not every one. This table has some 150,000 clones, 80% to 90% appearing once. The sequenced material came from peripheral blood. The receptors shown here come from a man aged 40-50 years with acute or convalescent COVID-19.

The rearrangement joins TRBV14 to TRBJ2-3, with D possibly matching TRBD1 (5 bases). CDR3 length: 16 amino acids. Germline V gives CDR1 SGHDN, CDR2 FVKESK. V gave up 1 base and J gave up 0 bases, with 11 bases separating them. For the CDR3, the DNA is TGTGCCAGCAGCCAAGGGGGCAGATGGAGCACAGATACGCAGTATTTT. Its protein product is CASSQGGRWSTDTQYF.

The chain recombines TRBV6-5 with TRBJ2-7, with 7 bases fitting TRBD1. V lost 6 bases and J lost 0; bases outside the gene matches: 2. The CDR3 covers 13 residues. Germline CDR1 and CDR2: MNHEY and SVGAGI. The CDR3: CASRGQYSYEQYF. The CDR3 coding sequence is TGTGCCAGCAGGGGACAGTACTCCTACGAGCAGTACTTC.

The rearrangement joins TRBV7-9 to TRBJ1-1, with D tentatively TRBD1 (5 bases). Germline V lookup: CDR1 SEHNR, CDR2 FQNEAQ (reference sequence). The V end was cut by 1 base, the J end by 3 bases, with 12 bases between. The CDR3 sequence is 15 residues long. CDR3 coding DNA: TGTGCCAGCAGCTTAGGCCAGGGAGGGGACACTGAAGCTTTCTTT. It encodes CASSLGQGGDTEAFF. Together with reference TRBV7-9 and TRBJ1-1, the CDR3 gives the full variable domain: DTGVSQNPRHKITKRGQNVTFRCDPISEHNRLYWYRQTLGQGPEFLTYFQNEAQLEKSRLLSDRFSAERPKGSFSTLEIQRTEQGDSAMYLCASSLGQGGDTEAFFGQGTRLTVV.

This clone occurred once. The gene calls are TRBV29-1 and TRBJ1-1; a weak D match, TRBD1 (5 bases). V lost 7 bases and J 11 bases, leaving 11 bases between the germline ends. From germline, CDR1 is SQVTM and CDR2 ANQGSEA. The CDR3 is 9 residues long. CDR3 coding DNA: TGCAGCGCTGGGGGAGGGGCTTTCTTT. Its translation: CSAGGGAFF. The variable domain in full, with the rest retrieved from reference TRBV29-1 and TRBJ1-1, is SAVISQKPSRDICQRGTSLTIQCQVDSQVTMMFWYRQQPGQSLTLIATANQGSEATYESGFVIDKFPISRPNLTFSTLTVSNMSPEDSSIYLCSAGGGAFFGQGTRLTVV.

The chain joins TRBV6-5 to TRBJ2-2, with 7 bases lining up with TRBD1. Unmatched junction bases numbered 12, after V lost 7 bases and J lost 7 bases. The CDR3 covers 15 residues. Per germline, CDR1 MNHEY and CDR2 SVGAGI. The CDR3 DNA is TGTGCCAGCACCACTATAACAGGGGAAGGCGGGGAGCTGTTTTTT. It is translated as CASTTITGEGGELFF.

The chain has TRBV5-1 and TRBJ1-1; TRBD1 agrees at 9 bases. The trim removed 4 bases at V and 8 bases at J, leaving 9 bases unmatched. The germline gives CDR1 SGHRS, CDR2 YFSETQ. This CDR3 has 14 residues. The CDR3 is CASSVQGAKAEAFF. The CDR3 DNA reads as TGCGCCAGCAGCGTACAGGGGGCAAAGGCAGAAGCTTTCTTT. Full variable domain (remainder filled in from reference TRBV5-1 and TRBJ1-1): KAGVTQTPRYLIKTRGQQVTLSCSPISGHRSVSWYQQTPGQGLQFLFEYFSETQRNKGNFPGRFSGRQFSNSRSEMNVSTLELGDSALYLCASSVQGAKAEAFFGQGTRLTVV.

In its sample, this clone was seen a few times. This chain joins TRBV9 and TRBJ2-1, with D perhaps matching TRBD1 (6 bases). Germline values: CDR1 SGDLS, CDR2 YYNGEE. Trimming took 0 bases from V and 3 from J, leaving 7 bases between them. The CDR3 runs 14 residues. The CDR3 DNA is TGTGCCAGCAGCGTAGCAGGGGACTACAATGAGCAGTTCTTC. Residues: CASSVAGDYNEQFF. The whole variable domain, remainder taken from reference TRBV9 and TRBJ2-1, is DSGVTQTPKHLITATGQRVTLRCSPRSGDLSVYWYQQSLDQGLQFLIQYYNGEERAKGNILERFSAQQFPDLHSELNLSSLELGDSALYFCASSVAGDYNEQFFGPGTRLTVL.

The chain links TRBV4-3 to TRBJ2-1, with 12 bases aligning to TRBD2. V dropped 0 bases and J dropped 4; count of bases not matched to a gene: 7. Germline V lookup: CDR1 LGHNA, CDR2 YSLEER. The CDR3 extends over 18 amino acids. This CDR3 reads CASSQEGGGLAGYNEQFF. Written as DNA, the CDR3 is TGCGCCAGCAGCCAAGAAGGAGGGGGACTAGCGGGTTACAATGAGCAGTTCTTC.

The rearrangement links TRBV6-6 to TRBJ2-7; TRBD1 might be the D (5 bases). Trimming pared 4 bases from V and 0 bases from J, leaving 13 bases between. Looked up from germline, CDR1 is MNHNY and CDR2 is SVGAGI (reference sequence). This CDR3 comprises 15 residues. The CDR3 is CASSSHQGSSYEQYF. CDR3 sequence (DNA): TGTGCCAGCAGTTCCCATCAGGGAAGCTCCTACGAGCAGTACTTC.

CDR3 DNA: TGCGCCAGCAGCTCGTTTCCGGGACAGGTTCACTCCTACAATGAGCAGTTCTTC. Residues: CASSSFPGQVHSYNEQFF. The rearrangement links TRBV5-1 to TRBJ2-1; TRBD1 matches at 8 bases. CDR1 and CDR2 from the germline V gene are SGHRS and YFSETQ. With V trimmed by 3 bases and J by 0 bases, 11 bases remained unmatched. The CDR3 extends over 18 amino acids.

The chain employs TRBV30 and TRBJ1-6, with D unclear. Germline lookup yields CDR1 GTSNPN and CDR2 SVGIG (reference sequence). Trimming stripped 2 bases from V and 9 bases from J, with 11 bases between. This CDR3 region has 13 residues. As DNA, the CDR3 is TGTGCCTGGAGTCTCGGGTCGGGTTCACCCCTCCACTTT. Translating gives CAWSLGSGSPLHF.

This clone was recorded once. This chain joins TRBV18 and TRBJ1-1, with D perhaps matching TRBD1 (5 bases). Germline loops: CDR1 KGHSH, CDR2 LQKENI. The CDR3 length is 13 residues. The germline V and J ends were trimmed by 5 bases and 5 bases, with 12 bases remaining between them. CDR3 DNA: TGTGCCAGCTCAGGGGGGAGGACGACTGAAGCTTTCTTT. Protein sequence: CASSGGRTTEAFF.

CDR3 loop: CASSRGFYYGYTF. The CDR3 bases are TGTGCCAGCTCGAGAGGGTTTTACTATGGCTACACCTTC. The V and J genes are TRBV27 and TRBJ1-2; the D is unclear. V was pared by 8 bases and J by 3 bases, with 13 bases between. Germline CDR1 and CDR2: MNHEY and SMNVEV (reference sequence). CDR3 length: 13 amino acids.

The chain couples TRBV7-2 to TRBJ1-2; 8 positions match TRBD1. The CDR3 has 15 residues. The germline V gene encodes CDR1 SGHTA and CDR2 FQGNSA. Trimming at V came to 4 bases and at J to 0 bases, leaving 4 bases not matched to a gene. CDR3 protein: CASSSTGATNYGYTF. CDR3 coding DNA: TGTGCCAGCAGCTCGACAGGGGCTACTAACTATGGCTACACCTTC. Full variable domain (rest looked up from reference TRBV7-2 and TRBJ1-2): GAGVSQSPSNKVTEKGKDVELRCDPISGHTALYWYRQSLGQGLEFLIYFQGNSAPDKSGLPSDRFSAERTGGSVSTLTIQRTQQEDSAVYLCASSSTGATNYGYTFGSGTRLTVV.

In DNA form, the CDR3 reads TGTGCCAGCAGTACAGGGGGCGCTAGCACAGATACGCAGTATTTT. Its translation is CASSTGGASTDTQYF. This chain connects TRBV28 to TRBJ2-3; 9 bases agree with TRBD1. CDR1 and CDR2 from the germline V gene are MDHEN and SYDVKM. The CDR3 totals 15 residues. The trim removed 5 bases at V and 0 bases at J, leaving 3 bases unmatched.

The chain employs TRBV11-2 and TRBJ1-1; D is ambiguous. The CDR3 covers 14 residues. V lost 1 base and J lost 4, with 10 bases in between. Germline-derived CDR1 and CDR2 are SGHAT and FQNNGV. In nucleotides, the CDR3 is TGTGCCAGCAGCTTAGCAGGTGGTAGCACTGAAGCTTTCTTT. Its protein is CASSLAGGSTEAFF.

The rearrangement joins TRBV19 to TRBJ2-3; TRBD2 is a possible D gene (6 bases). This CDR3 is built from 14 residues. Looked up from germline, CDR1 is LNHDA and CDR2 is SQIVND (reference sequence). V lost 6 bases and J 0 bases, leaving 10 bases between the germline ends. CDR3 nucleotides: TGTGCCAGTAGGGTAGCGGTTAGCACAGATACGCAGTATTTT. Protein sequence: CASRVAVSTDTQYF.